Shown below are 4 T cell receptor beta chains from a single sample sequenced in a study of cytomegalovirus exposure and HLA in healthy donors. Primers for the PCR totalled 60 Vbeta and 13 Jbeta. Here immunoSEQ multiplex PCR was the method, and the copy in TCRdb shows in-frame clones only, minus some. The data contain around 86,000 clones, 6.5% to 8% of them singletons. The sequencing input was PBMCs. These receptors originate from a man aged 50 or older in good health and CMV-seronegative.

This clone appeared a few times. Other DNA sequences in this sample translate to the same CDR3. This chain joins TRBV5-1 and TRBJ2-1; a weak D match, TRBD1 (6 bases). The CDR3 spans 13 residues. The ends were cut back, 4 bases at V and 7 bases at J, with 12 bases in the middle. Germline-derived CDR1 and CDR2 are SGHRS and YFSETQ. In nucleotides, the CDR3 is TGCGCCAGCAGCCCGCAGGGGCTAAATGAGCAGTTCTTC. Its translation: CASSPQGLNEQFF.

The V and J genes are TRBV5-4 and TRBJ1-4; 7 bases line up with TRBD1. This CDR3 region has 17 residues. Losses at the gene ends were 4 bases for V and 1 base for J; bases not matched to a gene: 10. The germline gives CDR1 SGHNT, CDR2 YYREEE (reference sequence). For the CDR3, the DNA is TGTGCCAGCAGCAATCGACAGGGACCTGGAACTAATGAAAAACTGTTTTTT. Protein: CASSNRQGPGTNEKLFF. The entire variable domain, with the rest obtained from reference TRBV5-4 and TRBJ1-4, is as follows: ETGVTQSPTHLIKTRGQQVTLRCSSQSGHNTVSWYQQALGQGPQFIFQYYREEENGRGNFPPRFSGLQFPNYSSELNVNALELDDSALYLCASSNRQGPGTNEKLFFGSGTQLSVL.

This clone was found a few times. V gene TRBV30 combines with J gene TRBJ1-3; no firm D call. V was pared by 5 bases and J by 0 bases, with 8 bases between. The CDR3 covers 13 residues. CDR1 GTSNPN and CDR2 SVGIG come from the germline V gene (reference sequence). The CDR3 protein is CAWEGSSGNTIYF. DNA of the CDR3: TGTGCCTGGGAGGGAAGCTCTGGAAACACCATATATTTT.

The chain is built from TRBV11-2 and TRBJ1-1; 10 bases fit TRBD1. V was clipped by 5 bases and J by 2 bases; unmatched bases: 2. The CDR3 spans 14 residues. CDR1 is SGHAT and CDR2 is FQNNGV in the germline V gene. The CDR3 here is CASSRQGANTEAFF. CDR3 sequence (DNA): TGTGCCAGCAGCCGACAGGGGGCCAACACTGAAGCTTTCTTT.